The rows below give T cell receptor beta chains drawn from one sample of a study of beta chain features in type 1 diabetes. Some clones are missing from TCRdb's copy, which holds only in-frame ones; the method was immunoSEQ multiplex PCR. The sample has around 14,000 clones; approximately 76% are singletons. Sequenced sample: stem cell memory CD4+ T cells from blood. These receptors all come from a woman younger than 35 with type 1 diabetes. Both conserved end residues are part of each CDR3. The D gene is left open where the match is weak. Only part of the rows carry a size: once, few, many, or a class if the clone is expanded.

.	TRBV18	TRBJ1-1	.	CASSPPGKGPTEAFF	TGTGCCAGCTCACCACCGGGGAAGGGGCCCACTGAAGCTTTCTTT
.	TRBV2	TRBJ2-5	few	CASSVRGTDQETQYF	TGTGCCAGCAGTGTACGGGGGACAGACCAAGAGACCCAGTACTTC
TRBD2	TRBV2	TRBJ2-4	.	CASNWEGIQYF	TGTGCCAGCAATTGGGAGGGCATTCAGTACTTC
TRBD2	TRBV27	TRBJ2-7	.	CASSHRLAGGYEQYF	TGTGCCAGCAGTCACCGACTAGCGGGAGGCTACGAGCAGTACTTC
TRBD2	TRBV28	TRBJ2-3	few	CASSSFPTSGRLKDTQYF	TGTGCCAGCAGTTCCTTCCCCACTAGCGGGAGGTTGAAAGATACGCAGTATTTT
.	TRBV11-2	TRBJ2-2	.	CASSLVPRVGGELFF	TGTGCCAGCAGCTTAGTACCCAGGGTTGGCGGGGAGCTGTTTTTT
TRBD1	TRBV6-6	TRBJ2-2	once	CASSLTPGTGAGELFF	TGTGCCAGCAGTCTAACCCCCGGGACAGGGGCCGGGGAGCTGTTTTTT
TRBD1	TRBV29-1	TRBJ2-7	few	CSVLTGYSYEQYF	TGCAGCGTCTTGACAGGGTATTCCTACGAGCAGTACTTC
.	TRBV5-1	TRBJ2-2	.	CASSLIGGRLNTGELFF	TGCGCCAGCAGCTTGATCGGGGGGCGTTTGAACACCGGGGAGCTGTTTTTT
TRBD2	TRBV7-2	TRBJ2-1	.	CASSFPTSGRGINNEQFF	TGTGCCAGCAGCTTCCCGACTAGCGGGAGAGGGATAAACAATGAGCAGTTCTTC
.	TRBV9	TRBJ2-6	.	CASSGVPSGANVLTF	TGTGCCAGCAGCGGAGTGCCCTCTGGGGCCAACGTCCTGACTTTC
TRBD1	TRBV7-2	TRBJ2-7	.	CASSTTGTENYEQYF	TGTGCCAGCAGCACGACCGGGACAGAGAACTACGAGCAGTACTTC
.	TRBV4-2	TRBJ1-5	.	CASSQYSLGQDSNQPQHF	TGTGCCAGCAGCCAGTACTCCCTCGGGCAGGACTCCAATCAGCCCCAGCATTTT
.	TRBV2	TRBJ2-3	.	CASNTPPGAQYF	TGTGCCAGCAATACACCGCCGGGGGCGCAGTATTTT
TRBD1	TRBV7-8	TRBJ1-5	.	CASSLGPGGTNQPQHF	TGTGCCAGCAGCTTAGGACCAGGGGGGACCAATCAGCCCCAGCATTTT
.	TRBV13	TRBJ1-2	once	CASSLTGLYGYTF	TGTGCCAGCAGCCTAACAGGGTTATATGGCTACACCTTC
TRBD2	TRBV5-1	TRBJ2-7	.	CASSLGSGRKTYEQYF	TGCGCCAGCAGCTTGGGCAGCGGGAGAAAGACCTACGAGCAGTACTTC
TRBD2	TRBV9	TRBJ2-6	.	CASSGGLSQTSGANVLTF	TGTGCCAGCAGCGGGGGACTATCACAGACCTCTGGGGCCAACGTCCTGACTTTC
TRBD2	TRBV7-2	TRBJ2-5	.	CASSLWPGGSLETQYF	TGTGCCAGCAGCTTATGGCCGGGAGGGTCTTTGGAGACCCAGTACTTC
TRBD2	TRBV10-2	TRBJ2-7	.	CASSGWTSGRGEQYF	TGCGCCAGCAGTGGATGGACTAGCGGGAGGGGTGAGCAGTACTTC
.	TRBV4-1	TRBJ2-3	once	CASSRGVTDTQYF	TGCGCCAGCAGCCGCGGCGTTACAGATACGCAGTATTTT
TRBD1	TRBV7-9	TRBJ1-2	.	CASSPVPGQGTYGYTF	TGTGCCAGCAGCCCAGTCCCGGGACAGGGTACCTATGGCTACACCTTC
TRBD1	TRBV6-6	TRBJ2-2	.	CASRTGLNTGELFF	TGTGCCAGCAGGACAGGGCTCAACACCGGGGAGCTGTTTTTT
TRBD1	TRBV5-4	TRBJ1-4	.	CATRTGDNEKLFF	TGTGCCACCCGGACAGGGGATAATGAAAAACTGTTTTTT
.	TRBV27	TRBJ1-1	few	CASSLSGGSFTEAFF	TGTGCCAGCAGTTTATCGGGGGGGAGTTTCACTGAAGCTTTCTTT
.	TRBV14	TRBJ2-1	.	CASSEQRDNEQFF	TGTGCCAGCAGCGAACAGCGGGACAATGAGCAGTTCTTC
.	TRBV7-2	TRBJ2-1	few	CASSWQMMVNEQFF	TGTGCCAGCAGCTGGCAGATGATGGTCAATGAGCAGTTCTTC
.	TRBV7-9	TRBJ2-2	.	CAGKQGLTGELFF	TGTGCCGGCAAACAGGGTCTCACCGGGGAGCTGTTTTTT
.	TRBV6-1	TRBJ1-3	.	CASSEGGLGGNTIYF	TGTGCCAGCAGTGAAGGAGGGCTGGGTGGAAACACCATATATTTT
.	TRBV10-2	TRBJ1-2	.	CASTATNYGYTF	TGCGCCTCGACAGCAACTAACTATGGCTACACCTTC
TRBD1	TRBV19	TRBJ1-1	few	CASSLRTGGYANTEAFF	TGTGCCAGTAGTCTTCGGACAGGGGGCTATGCGAACACTGAAGCTTTCTTT
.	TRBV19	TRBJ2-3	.	CASSIRRVFDTQYF	TGTGCCAGTAGTATAAGACGGGTATTCGATACGCAGTATTTT
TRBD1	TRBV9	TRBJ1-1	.	CASSAHDRGRGTEAFF	TGTGCCAGCAGCGCCCACGACAGGGGGCGAGGAACTGAAGCTTTCTTT
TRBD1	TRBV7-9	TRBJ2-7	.	CASSPTRDRDYEQYF	TGTGCCAGCAGTCCGACCCGGGACAGGGATTACGAGCAGTACTTC
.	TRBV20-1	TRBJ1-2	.	CSAMTEYGYTF	TGCAGTGCTATGACAGAGTATGGCTACACCTTC
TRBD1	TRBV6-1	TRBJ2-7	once	CASSAEPGQIYEQYF	TGTGCCAGCAGTGCCGAGCCGGGACAGATTTACGAGCAGTACTTC
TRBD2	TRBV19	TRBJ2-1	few	CASTPSGRAPSYNEQFF	TGTGCCAGTACCCCTAGCGGGAGGGCTCCCTCCTACAATGAGCAGTTCTTC
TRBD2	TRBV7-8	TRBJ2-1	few	CASKRDGTSGRTSYNEQFF	TGTGCCAGCAAGAGGGACGGGACTAGCGGGAGGACTTCCTACAATGAGCAGTTCTTC
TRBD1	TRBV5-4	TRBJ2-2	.	CASSSTGRNTGELFF	TGTGCCAGCAGCTCGACAGGGAGGAACACCGGGGAGCTGTTTTTT
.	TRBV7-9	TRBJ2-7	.	CASSLGRVVGITDEQYF	TGTGCCAGCAGCTTAGGGAGGGTTGTAGGTATAACGGACGAGCAGTACTTC
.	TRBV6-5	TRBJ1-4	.	CASSYSPRAREKLFF	TGTGCCAGCAGTTACTCGCCCAGGGCTAGAGAAAAACTGTTTTTT
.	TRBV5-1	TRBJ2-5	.	CASSLGWLQQETQYF	TGCGCCAGCAGCTTGGGCTGGCTTCAACAAGAGACCCAGTACTTC
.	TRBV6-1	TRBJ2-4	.	CASSVRKQYF	TGTGCCAGCAGTGTGAGGAAGCAGTACTTC
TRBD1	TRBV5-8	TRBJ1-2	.	CASLTNPGQGKWYGYTF	TGTGCCAGCCTTACGAACCCCGGACAGGGGAAATGGTATGGCTACACCTTC
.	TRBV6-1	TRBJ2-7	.	CASRGGPSYEQYF	TGTGCCAGCCGAGGGGGACCATCCTACGAGCAGTACTTC
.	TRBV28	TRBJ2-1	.	CASRTYNEQFF	TGTGCCAGCAGGACTTACAATGAGCAGTTCTTC
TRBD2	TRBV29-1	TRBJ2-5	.	CSVLAGAQETQYF	TGCAGCGTTCTAGCGGGAGCTCAAGAGACCCAGTACTTC
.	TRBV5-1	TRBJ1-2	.	CASSLGSRAYGYTF	TGCGCCAGCAGCTTGGGGTCCAGAGCGTATGGCTACACCTTC
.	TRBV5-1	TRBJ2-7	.	CASSGLRAGEGSYEQYF	TGCGCCAGCAGCGGGCTCCGAGCGGGTGAGGGCTCCTACGAGCAGTACTTC
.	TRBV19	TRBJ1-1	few	CASSIQGNTEAFF	TGTGCCAGTAGTATACAGGGAAATACTGAAGCTTTCTTT
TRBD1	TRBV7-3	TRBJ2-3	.	CASRQGSTDTQYF	TGTGCCAGTAGACAGGGAAGCACAGATACGCAGTATTTT
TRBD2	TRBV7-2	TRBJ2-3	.	CASSSAVRTSGGTDTQYF	TGTGCCAGCAGCTCCGCCGTTAGGACTAGCGGGGGCACAGATACGCAGTATTTT
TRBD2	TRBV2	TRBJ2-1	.	CASSEVSGRGYNEQFF	TGTGCCAGCAGTGAAGTTAGCGGGAGAGGATACAATGAGCAGTTCTTC
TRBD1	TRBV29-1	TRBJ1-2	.	CSVASPGTGGLYGYTF	TGCAGCGTTGCTAGCCCCGGGACAGGGGGTTTATATGGCTACACCTTC